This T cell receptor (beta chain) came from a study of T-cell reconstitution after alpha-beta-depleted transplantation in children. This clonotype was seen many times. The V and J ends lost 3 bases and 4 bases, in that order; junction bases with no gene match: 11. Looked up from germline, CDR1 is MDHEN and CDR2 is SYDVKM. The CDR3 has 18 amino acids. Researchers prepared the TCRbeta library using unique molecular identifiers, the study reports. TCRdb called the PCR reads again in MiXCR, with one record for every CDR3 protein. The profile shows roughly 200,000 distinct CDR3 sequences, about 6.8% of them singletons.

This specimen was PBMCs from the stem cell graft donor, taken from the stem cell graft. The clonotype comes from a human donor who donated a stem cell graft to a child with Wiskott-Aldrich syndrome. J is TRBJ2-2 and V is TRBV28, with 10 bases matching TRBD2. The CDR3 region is CASSFPRLAGDRTGELFF. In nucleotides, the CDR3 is TGTGCCAGCAGTTTCCCACGCCTAGCGGGGGATCGCACCGGGGAGCTGTTTTTT.